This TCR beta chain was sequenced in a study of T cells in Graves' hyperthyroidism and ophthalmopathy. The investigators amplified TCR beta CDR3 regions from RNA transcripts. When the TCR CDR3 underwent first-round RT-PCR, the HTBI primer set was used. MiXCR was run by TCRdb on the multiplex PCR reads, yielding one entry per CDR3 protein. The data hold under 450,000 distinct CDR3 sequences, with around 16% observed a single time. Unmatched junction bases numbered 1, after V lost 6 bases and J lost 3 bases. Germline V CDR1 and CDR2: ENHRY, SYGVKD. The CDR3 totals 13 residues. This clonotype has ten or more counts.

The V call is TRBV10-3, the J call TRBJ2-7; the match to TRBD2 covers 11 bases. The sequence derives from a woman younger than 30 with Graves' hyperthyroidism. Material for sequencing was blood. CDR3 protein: CAIRGTSGYEQYF. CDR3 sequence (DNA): TGTGCCATCAGGGGGACTAGCGGCTACGAGCAGTACTTC.